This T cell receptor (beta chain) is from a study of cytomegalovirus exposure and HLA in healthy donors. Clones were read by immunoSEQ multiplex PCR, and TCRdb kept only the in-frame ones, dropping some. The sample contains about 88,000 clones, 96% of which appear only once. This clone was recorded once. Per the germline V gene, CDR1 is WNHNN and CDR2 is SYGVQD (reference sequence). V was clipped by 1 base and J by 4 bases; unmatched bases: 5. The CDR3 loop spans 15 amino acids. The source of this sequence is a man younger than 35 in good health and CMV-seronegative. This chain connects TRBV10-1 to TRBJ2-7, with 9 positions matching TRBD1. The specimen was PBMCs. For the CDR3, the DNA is TGCGCCAGCAGTGAGTTGGGACAGGGTTTTTACGAGCAGTACTTC. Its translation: CASSELGQGFYEQYF.